Only a few counts were recorded for the clone carrying this T cell receptor beta chain. The antigen remains undetermined. This sample stems from a study of cytomegalovirus exposure and HLA in healthy donors. Germline lookup yields CDR1 GTSNPN and CDR2 SVGIG (reference sequence). Trimming took off 3 bases at V and 11 bases at J, with 14 bases between the two ends. This CDR3 is built from 12 residues. The PCR was carried out with 60 Vbeta primers and 13 Jbeta primers. TCRdb's table, derived via immunoSEQ multiplex PCR, lists solely in-frame clones and lacks some. The sample has about 110,000 clones; approximately 70% are singletons. Study-level points and caveats: Later analysis identified 16,951 TCR beta sequences associated with HLA alleles, using a false discovery rate threshold of 0.05.

The rearrangement joins TRBV30 to TRBJ2-1, with a tentative D call TRBD2 (5 bases). The sequence came from a woman aged 70 to 79 in good health and CMV-seropositive. The sequenced sample was PBMCs. CDR3: CAWSALGSQQFF. The CDR3 coding sequence is TGTGCCTGGAGCGCCTTAGGGAGCCAGCAGTTCTTC.